One sample yielded the 17 T cell receptor beta chains listed below, sequenced in a study of cytomegalovirus exposure and HLA in healthy donors. The PCR had 60 Vbeta and 13 Jbeta primers. Profiled with immunoSEQ multiplex PCR; TCRdb holds only in-frame clones, not every one. Of 120,000 to 150,000 clones in the sample, roughly 79% were seen once. Sequenced sample: PBMCs. The source of these receptors is a male donor in good health and CMV-seronegative.

J is TRBJ1-1 and V is TRBV11-3; 8 bases agree with TRBD1. CDR3 size: 17 residues. V shed 1 base, J shed 3 bases, and the junction held 10 bases outside the gene matches. The germline V gene encodes CDR1 SGHNT and CDR2 YENEEA. CDR3 region: CASSLVFGQGYYTEAFF. In DNA form, the CDR3 reads TGTGCCAGCAGCTTAGTGTTCGGACAGGGATATTACACTGAAGCTTTCTTT. Combining the CDR3 with reference TRBV11-3 and TRBJ1-1 gives the whole variable domain EAGVVQSPRYKIIEKKQPVAFWCNPISGHNTLYWYLQNLGQGPELLIRYENEEAVDDSQLPKDRFSAERLKGVDSTLKIQPAELGDSAVYLCASSLVFGQGYYTEAFFGQGTRLTVV.

This sequence joins TRBV6-6 and TRBJ2-7; D possibly corresponds to TRBD2 (6 bases). CDR1 and CDR2 (germline): MNHNY, SVGAGI (reference sequence). The CDR3 spans 11 residues. V was clipped by 5 bases and J by 9 bases, with 11 bases between them. CDR3 bases: TGTGCCAGCAGTGCGGGGCCGGTGCAGTACTTC. Protein sequence: CASSAGPVQYF.

A word on this clone: One end of the junction is discordant with germline, which a read error may explain. This CDR3 is CATSLGTYEQYF. In DNA, the CDR3 is TGTGCCACCAGTCTAGGTACCTACGAGCAGTACTTC. The V and J genes are TRBV25-1 and TRBJ2-7; D unresolved. The CDR3 is 12 amino acids. The germline CDR1 and CDR2 sequences are MGHDK and SYGVNS.

The V call is TRBV11-2, the J call TRBJ1-1; 7 bases are a match to TRBD1. The junction had 6 bases not matched to a gene; V was cut back by 4 bases and J by 4 bases. The CDR3 loop spans 14 amino acids. Germline CDR1 reads SGHAT; CDR2 reads FQNNGV. CDR3 sequence: CASSSRQGATEAFF. CDR3 in DNA: TGTGCCAGCAGCTCCAGACAGGGCGCCACTGAAGCTTTCTTT. Looking up the rest from reference TRBV11-2 and TRBJ1-1 gives the full variable domain: EAGVAQSPRYKIIEKRQSVAFWCNPISGHATLYWYQQILGQGPKLLIQFQNNGVVDDSQLPKDRFSAERLKGVDSTLKIQPAKLEDSAVYLCASSSRQGATEAFFGQGTRLTVV.

This clone appeared once. The CDR3 is CASSFSGYERAFF. In nucleotides, the CDR3 is TGCGCCAGCAGCTTCTCTGGTTATGAGCGAGCTTTCTTT. The chain uses TRBV5-1 and TRBJ1-1; no reliable D call. Germline lookup yields CDR1 SGHRS and CDR2 YFSETQ. The ends were cut back, 2 bases at V and 10 bases at J, with 15 bases in the middle. This CDR3 is built from 13 residues. Supplemented by reference TRBV5-1 and TRBJ1-1, the full variable domain reads KAGVTQTPRYLIKTRGQQVTLSCSPISGHRSVSWYQQTPGQGLQFLFEYFSETQRNKGNFPGRFSGRQFSNSRSEMNVSTLELGDSALYLCASSFSGYERAFFGQGTRLTVV.

This clone has more than one count but fewer than ten. This chain joins TRBV5-4 and TRBJ2-3, with TRBD2 matching 12 bases. The germline V gene encodes CDR1 SGHNT and CDR2 YYREEE (reference sequence). V lost 4 bases, J lost 7 bases, and 7 bases stayed unmatched. CDR3 size: 15 residues. The CDR3 DNA is TGTGCCAGCAGCGCTAGCGGGGGGGGCCCATATACGCAGTATTTT. Translated: CASSASGGGPYTQYF.

The chain employs TRBV6-6 and TRBJ1-2, with 7 nucleotides matching TRBD1. Germline CDR1 MNHNY, CDR2 SVGAGI (reference sequence). This CDR3 spans 15 amino acids. Trimming cost V 6 bases and J 8 bases; bases outside gene matches: 15. The DNA of the CDR3 is TGTGCCAGCAGCCGCTCCGGGACAGATATTGGGGGCTACACCTTC. This encodes CASSRSGTDIGGYTF.

The chain employs TRBV2 and TRBJ2-7, with D possibly being TRBD2 (5 bases). Germline V gene lookup returns CDR1 SNHLY and CDR2 FYNNEI. V was pared by 11 bases and J by 9 bases, with 29 bases between. This CDR3 is built from 15 residues. CDR3 sequence: CAFFSDLGPSAGQYF. In DNA, the CDR3 is TGTGCCTTTTTTTCTGATTTGGGCCCCTCCGCGGGGCAGTACTTC.

The CDR3 protein is CASSLRQVVVRNTEAFF. The DNA of the CDR3 is TGTGCCAGCAGCTTGAGGCAGGTCGTAGTAAGGAACACTGAAGCTTTCTTT. This sequence joins TRBV5-7 and TRBJ1-1, with D unresolved. TRBV5-7 is assigned to the ORF class and has an uncertain function. V was clipped by 1 base and J by 1 base, with 17 bases between them. CDR3 size: 17 residues.

This clone was recorded only once. V and J are TRBV5-4 and TRBJ2-7, with TRBD1 matching 8 bases. The V gene end was trimmed by 8 bases and the J gene end by 2 bases; junction bases not matched to a gene: 9. From germline, CDR1 is SGHNT and CDR2 YYREEE (reference sequence). The CDR3 length is 14 residues. The CDR3 reads CASRTGTGAYEQYF. CDR3 nucleotide sequence: TGTGCCAGTCGAACCGGGACAGGAGCCTACGAGCAGTACTTC.

This clone has only a few counts. The chain recombines TRBV6-5 with TRBJ1-4; possibly TRBD1 for D (5 bases). CDR1 MNHEY and CDR2 SVGAGI come from the germline V gene. The CDR3 is 14 residues long. The V gene lost 4 bases and the J gene lost 2 bases, with 8 bases spanning the gap. The CDR3 spells CASSWQGTNEKLFF. The CDR3 DNA follows: TGTGCCAGCAGTTGGCAGGGCACTAATGAAAAACTGTTTTTT.

J is TRBJ1-2 and V is TRBV6-5; maybe TRBD1 (5 bases). V lost 6 bases, J lost 3 bases, and 11 bases lay in between. The V gene's germline CDR1 is MNHEY and CDR2 SVGAGI. This CDR3 is built from 13 residues. CDR3 coding DNA: TGTGCCAGCAGCCAGTCAGGGTACTATGGCTACACCTTC. Amino acid sequence: CASSQSGYYGYTF.

V and J are TRBV4-2 and TRBJ2-7, with 8 bases identical to TRBD1. The V segment lost 0 bases and the J segment 0 bases; nucleotides outside the gene matches: 7. Germline CDR1 reads LGHNA; CDR2 reads YNFKEQ. The length of the CDR3 is 17 residues. CDR3 sequence reads: CASSQELWTGRSYEQYF. Written as DNA, the CDR3 is TGTGCCAGCAGCCAAGAGCTCTGGACAGGGCGCTCCTACGAGCAGTACTTC.

The chain recombines TRBV7-8 with TRBJ1-1, with D possibly TRBD1 on 6 matching bases. Germline V gene lookup returns CDR1 SGHVS and CDR2 FQNEAQ. The CDR3 sequence is 14 residues long. V lost 2 bases and J lost 6, with 13 bases in between. For the CDR3, the DNA is TGTGCCAGCAGCTTATCGGACAGCTCGTCTGAAGCTTTCTTT. Residues: CASSLSDSSSEAFF.

The V and J genes are TRBV27 and TRBJ1-3; no clear D gene. V shed 9 bases and J shed 0 bases, with 9 bases lying between them. The CDR3 is 13 amino acids. Germline CDR1 reads MNHEY; CDR2 reads SMNVEV (reference sequence). CDR3 nucleotide sequence: TGTGCCAGTCGACTGAACTCTGGAAACACCATATATTTT. As protein: CASRLNSGNTIYF.

V is TRBV7-9 and J is TRBJ1-1; D remains unclear. The CDR3 is made up of 12 amino acids. The germline V and J ends were trimmed by 7 bases and 6 bases, with 12 bases remaining between them. CDR1 is SEHNR and CDR2 is FQNEAQ in the germline V gene (reference sequence). CDR3 sequence (DNA): TGTGCCAGCACCGTAGAGGGCCCTGAAGCTTTCTTT. The encoded protein is CASTVEGPEAFF.

The chain employs TRBV5-1 and TRBJ2-7, with D maybe TRBD2 (7 bases). With 3 bases removed from V and 5 bases from J, the gap between germline ends came to 15 bases. The CDR3 is 14 residues long. Germline-derived CDR1 and CDR2 are SGHRS and YFSETQ. The CDR3, as DNA: TGCGCCAGCAGCTCACATACAGGGAGGGACGAGCAGTACTTC. Residues: CASSSHTGRDEQYF.